A selection of T cell receptor beta chains follows, all from one sample in a study of regulatory T cells in long-lasting Graves disease. TCRdb reprocessed the multiplex PCR reads via MiXCR and lists one record per CDR3 protein. The sample consists of under 450,000 distinct CDR3 sequences, about a quarter of them appearing once. The sample was peripheral blood mononuclear cells (PBMCs), taken when the disease was refractory, from a patient treated with antithyroid drugs. These receptors were collected from a female donor with Graves disease. Both conserved end residues are part of each CDR3. D genes are given only for firm matches. Where a row states a size, it is once, few, many or the class of an expanded clone; other rows omit it.

cdr3_aa	cdr3_nt	d_call	v_call	j_call	clone_size
CASSPTGIGTGSPYTF	TGTGCCAGCAGCCCCACTGGAATCGGAACAGGGAGTCCCTACACCTTC	.	TRBV7-2	TRBJ1-2	many
CASSLDLSPLHF	TGTGCCAGCAGCTTAGACCTCTCACCCCTCCACTTT	.	TRBV7-8	TRBJ1-6	many
CAWSASSGNQPQHF	TGTGCCTGGAGCGCTTCCTCAGGCAATCAGCCCCAGCATTTT	.	TRBV30	TRBJ1-5	few
CASSIYAKGGEQYF	TGTGCCAGTAGTATATATGCCAAAGGGGGCGAGCAGTACTTC	.	TRBV19	TRBJ2-7	.
CATSAERNQETQYF	TGTGCCACCTCGGCGGAGAGGAACCAAGAGACCCAGTACTTC	.	TRBV24-1	TRBJ2-5	many
CASTEGYSNQPQHF	TGTGCCAGCACCGAGGGGTATAGCAATCAGCCCCAGCATTTT	.	TRBV6-1	TRBJ1-5	.
CASRPSMGNTEAFF	TGTGCCAGCAGGCCTTCCATGGGGAACACTGAAGCTTTCTTT	.	TRBV6-1	TRBJ1-1	.
CASSPDRVWWFDQPQHF	TGTGCCAGCAGCCCTGACAGGGTTTGGTGGTTCGATCAGCCCCAGCATTTT	TRBD1	TRBV7-2	TRBJ1-5	few
CASNTGRINQPQHF	TGTGCCAGCAACACTGGGCGGATAAATCAGCCCCAGCATTTT	.	TRBV12-3/TRBV12-4	TRBJ1-5	many
CASSKAVFPYEQYF	TGTGCCAGCAGCAAAGCGGTCTTCCCCTACGAGCAGTACTTC	.	TRBV13	TRBJ2-7	few
CAIRQDNDNSPLHF	TGTGCCATCAGACAGGACAACGATAATTCACCCCTCCACTTT	.	TRBV10-3	TRBJ1-6	many